This TCR beta chain was identified in a study of cytomegalovirus exposure and HLA in healthy donors. PCR involved 60 Vbeta and 13 Jbeta primers. Sequencing used immunoSEQ multiplex PCR; TCRdb keeps in-frame clones, though not all of them. The data contain hundreds of thousands of clones, over 75% of them seen just once; the ten biggest clones take up approximately 0.49%. Study-wide points: Among the CMV-associated chains, a few were confirmed in vitro as specific for CMV antigens. Some V segments (TRBV6-2 and TRBV6-3 among them) were excluded as indistinguishable. One variant, a missense change in DCLRE1C, was linked in a later analysis to TCR beta V- and J-gene trimming. Using a false discovery rate of 0.05, a later analysis showed that roughly 16,000 TCR beta sequences were associated with HLA alleles.

Trimming shortened V by 9 bases and J by 5 bases, and 19 bases separated the two germline ends. The germline V gene encodes CDR1 MNHEY and CDR2 SVGAGI. The CDR3 is 15 residues long. Points on this clone: Its antigen remains unidentified.

The sequencing sample was made of PBMCs. This chain joins TRBV6-5 and TRBJ2-2; D may be TRBD2 (7 bases). The sequence derives from a boy aged 5-17 years in good health and CMV-seronegative. CDR3 bases: TGTGCCAGTCGTTCGGCGGGGGCCGGGACCGGGGAGCTGTTTTTT. Translation gives CASRSAGAGTGELFF.